This entry lists 15 T cell receptor beta chains sequenced from one sample in a study of blood T cell repertoires in COVID-19. TCRdb keeps only in-frame clones here, not all; method: immunoSEQ multiplex PCR. The sample has over 130,000 clones; roughly four fifths are singletons. Input material: PBMCs or T cells enriched from blood (not recorded which). The receptors were gathered from a young woman who had been exposed to COVID-19.

The sample holds a few counts of this clone. The V call is TRBV6-5, the J call TRBJ2-7; 11 nucleotides align to TRBD2. CDR1 and CDR2 from the germline V gene are MNHEY and SVGAGI. Losses at the gene ends were 0 bases for V and 2 bases for J; bases not matched to a gene: 3. The CDR3 sequence is 16 residues long. CDR3 bases: TGTGCCAGCAGTTACTCGATTAGCGGGAGGGCCTACGAGCAGTACTTC. Translating gives CASSYSISGRAYEQYF.

The chain couples TRBV27 to TRBJ1-1, with D unclear. Germline V gene data show CDR1 as MNHEY and CDR2 as SMNVEV (reference sequence). V lost 6 bases and J 0 bases, leaving 14 bases between the germline ends. This CDR3 is built from 15 residues. This CDR3 is CASSVTWQMNTEAFF. The CDR3 nucleotides are TGTGCCAGCAGCGTCACCTGGCAGATGAACACTGAAGCTTTCTTT.

This sequence joins TRBV7-6 and TRBJ2-6, with a possible D match to TRBD2 (5 bases). The CDR3 contains 17 residues. V was shortened by 4 bases and J by 0 bases, with 13 bases between the two germline ends. Germline V CDR1 and CDR2: SGHVS, FNYEAQ. This CDR3 is CASSSEVDGSGANVLTF. CDR3 bases: TGTGCCAGCAGCTCGGAGGTGGACGGCTCTGGGGCCAACGTCCTGACTTTC.

This clone was seen once. The V and J genes are TRBV7-8 and TRBJ1-2; 11 nucleotides agree with TRBD1. There are 14 residues in the CDR3. V lost 10 bases to trimming and J lost 8 bases; unmatched junction nucleotides: 12. Per the germline V gene, CDR1 is SGHVS and CDR2 is FQNEAQ. As DNA, the CDR3 is TGTGCCAACGAGGCTATAGGGACAGGGGGAGGCTACACCTTC. Translation: CANEAIGTGGGYTF. The full variable domain, completed using reference TRBV7-8 and TRBJ1-2, is GAGVSQSPRYKVAKRGQDVALRCDPISGHVSLFWYQQALGQGPEFLTYFQNEAQLDKSGLPSDRFFAERPEGSVSTLKIQRTQQEDSAVYLCANEAIGTGGGYTFGSGTRLTVV.

This chain uses TRBV4-1 with TRBJ2-1, with TRBD2 identical over 11 bases. V dropped 4 bases and J dropped 5; count of bases not matched to a gene: 4. The CDR3 runs 15 residues. Germline V lookup: CDR1 MGHRA, CDR2 YSYEKL. This chain's CDR3 is CASSPTSGRNNEQFF. Written as DNA, the CDR3 is TGCGCCAGCAGCCCTACTAGCGGGAGAAACAATGAGCAGTTCTTC.

The CDR3 reads CASSIVGLAFDEQFF. CDR3 bases: TGTGCCAGTAGTATCGTGGGACTAGCGTTCGATGAGCAGTTCTTC. This rearrangement joins TRBV19 to TRBJ2-1, with TRBD2 matching 10 bases. CDR1 LNHDA and CDR2 SQIVND come from the germline V gene (reference sequence). With 3 bases clipped from V and 8 bases from J, the junction kept 7 bases outside the gene matches. There are 15 residues in the CDR3.

This chain joins TRBV14 and TRBJ2-1, with 7 bases aligning to TRBD2. Germline V gene sequence: CDR1 SGHDN, CDR2 FVKESK. This CDR3 spans 15 amino acids. With V trimmed by 1 base and J by 9 bases, 9 bases remained unmatched. The CDR3 nucleotides are TGTGCCAGCAGCCAAGTCCGGGGGAGGGTGGGTGAGCAGTTCTTC. This gives the protein CASSQVRGRVGEQFF.

The chain employs TRBV5-1 and TRBJ2-7; TRBD1 might be the D (5 bases). The CDR3 runs 13 residues. Trimming cost V 4 bases and J 2 bases, with 10 bases left between them. Per the germline V gene, CDR1 is SGHRS and CDR2 is YFSETQ. The CDR3 DNA sequence: TGCGCCAGCAGCCTTCAGGGTACCTACGAGCAGTACTTC. It specifies CASSLQGTYEQYF.

Here the CDR3 reads CASSPRLAGGAGANTQYF. For the CDR3, the DNA is TGTGCCAGCAGCCCTCGACTAGCGGGGGGGGCGGGGGCAAATACGCAGTATTTT. The rearrangement uses TRBV7-9 and TRBJ2-3, with 14 bases matching TRBD2. The V gene's germline CDR1 is SEHNR and CDR2 FQNEAQ (reference sequence). This CDR3 has 18 amino acids. Unmatched junction bases numbered 14, after V lost 5 bases and J lost 7 bases. The entire variable domain, with the rest obtained from reference TRBV7-9 and TRBJ2-3, is as follows: DTGVSQNPRHKITKRGQNVTFRCDPISEHNRLYWYRQTLGQGPEFLTYFQNEAQLEKSRLLSDRFSAERPKGSFSTLEIQRTEQGDSAMYLCASSPRLAGGAGANTQYFGPGTRLTVL.

The chain combines TRBV3-1 (or the pseudogene TRBV3-2) with TRBJ2-3; 9 nucleotides match TRBD2. Germline trimming cut 1 base from V and 2 bases from J; bases unmatched to any gene: 4. CDR1 is LGHDT and CDR2 is YNNKEL in the germline V gene (reference sequence). CDR3 size: 16 residues. This chain's CDR3 is CASSQGSSGTTDTQYF. The CDR3 DNA reads TGTGCCAGCAGCCAAGGGTCTAGCGGGACCACAGATACGCAGTATTTT.

This clone was counted a single time. J is TRBJ1-1 and V is TRBV29-1; possibly TRBD1 for D (5 bases). In germline, CDR1 is SQVTM, CDR2 ANQGSEA. V was pared by 6 bases and J by 1 base, with 12 bases between. The CDR3 is made up of 13 amino acids. The DNA of the CDR3 is TGCAGCGTCCGGGCAGGGTGGAACACTGAAGCTTTCTTT. Amino acid sequence: CSVRAGWNTEAFF.

The V call is TRBV30, the J call TRBJ1-2; 10 bases align to TRBD1. The germline V gene encodes CDR1 GTSNPN and CDR2 SVGIG (reference sequence). V gave up 3 bases and J gave up 5 bases; unmatched junction bases: 9. This CDR3 is 15 amino acids long. Here the CDR3 reads CAWRLTGGAWYGYTF. The CDR3 DNA is TGTGCCTGGAGGTTGACAGGGGGCGCCTGGTATGGCTACACCTTC.

V and J are TRBV28 and TRBJ1-2, with D perhaps TRBD1 (5 bases). CDR1 and CDR2 (germline): MDHEN, SYDVKM. The CDR3 is made up of 13 amino acids. Trimming pared 2 bases from V and 8 bases from J, leaving 12 bases between. Written as DNA, the CDR3 is TGTGCCAGCAGTTTAGGTGGAGGGGAGGGCTACACCTTC. Translating gives CASSLGGGEGYTF.

This chain uses TRBV24-1 with TRBJ2-7; 10 bases fit TRBD1. The CDR3 totals 16 residues. Germline V CDR1 and CDR2: KGHDR, SFDVKD. V shed 4 bases, J shed 5 bases, and the junction held 10 bases outside the gene matches. The CDR3 DNA follows: TGTGCCACCAGTGACGGGACAGGGGAGACGCCGCACGAGCAGTACTTC. It codes for CATSDGTGETPHEQYF.

The CDR3 reads CASSAGPAGDEQYF. The CDR3 region has the DNA TGTGCCAGCAGCGCGGGGCCTGCAGGTGACGAGCAGTACTTC. The chain links TRBV27 to TRBJ2-7; TRBD2 might be the D (6 bases). Trimming took 6 bases from V and 5 from J, leaving 17 bases between them. CDR3 size: 14 residues. CDR1 and CDR2 from the germline V gene are MNHEY and SMNVEV (reference sequence).